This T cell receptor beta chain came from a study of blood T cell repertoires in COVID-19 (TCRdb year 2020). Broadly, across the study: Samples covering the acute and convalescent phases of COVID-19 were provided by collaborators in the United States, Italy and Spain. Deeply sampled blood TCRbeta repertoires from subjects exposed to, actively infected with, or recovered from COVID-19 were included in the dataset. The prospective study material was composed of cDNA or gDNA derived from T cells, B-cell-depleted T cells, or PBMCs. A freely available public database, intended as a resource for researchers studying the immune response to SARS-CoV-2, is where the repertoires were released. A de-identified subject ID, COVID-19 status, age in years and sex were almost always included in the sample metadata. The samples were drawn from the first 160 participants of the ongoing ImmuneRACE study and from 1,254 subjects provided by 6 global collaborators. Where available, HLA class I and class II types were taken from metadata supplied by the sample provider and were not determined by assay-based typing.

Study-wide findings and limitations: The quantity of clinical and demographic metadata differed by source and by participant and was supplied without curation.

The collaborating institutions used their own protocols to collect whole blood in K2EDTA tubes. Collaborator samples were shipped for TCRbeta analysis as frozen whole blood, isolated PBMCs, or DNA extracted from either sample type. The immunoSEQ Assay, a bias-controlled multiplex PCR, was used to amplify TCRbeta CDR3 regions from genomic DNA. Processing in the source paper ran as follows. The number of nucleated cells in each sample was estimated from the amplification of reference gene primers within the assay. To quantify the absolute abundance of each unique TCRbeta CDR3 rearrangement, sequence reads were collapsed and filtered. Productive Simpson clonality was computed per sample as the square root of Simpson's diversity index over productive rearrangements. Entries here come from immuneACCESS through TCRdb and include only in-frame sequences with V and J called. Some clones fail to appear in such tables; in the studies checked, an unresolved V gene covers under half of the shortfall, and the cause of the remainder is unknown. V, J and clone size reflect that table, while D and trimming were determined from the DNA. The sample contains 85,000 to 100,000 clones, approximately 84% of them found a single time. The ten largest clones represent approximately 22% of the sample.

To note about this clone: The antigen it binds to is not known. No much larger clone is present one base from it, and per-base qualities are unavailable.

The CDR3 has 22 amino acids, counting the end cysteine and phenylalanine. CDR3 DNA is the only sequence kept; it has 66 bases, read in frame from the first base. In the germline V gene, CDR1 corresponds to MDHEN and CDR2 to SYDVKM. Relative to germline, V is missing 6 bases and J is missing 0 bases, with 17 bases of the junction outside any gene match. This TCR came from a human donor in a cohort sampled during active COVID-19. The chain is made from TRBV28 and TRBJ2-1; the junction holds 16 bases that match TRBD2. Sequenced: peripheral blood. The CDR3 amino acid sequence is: CASSPPGLAGGLSVSSYNEQFF. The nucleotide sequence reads TGTGCCAGCAGCCCACCGGGACTAGCGGGAGGGCTATCTGTTAGCTCCTACAATGAGCAGTTCTTC.